The T cell receptor beta chain described here comes from a study of CD8 T cells in Susac syndrome. After extraction with the RNeasy kit, about 0.5 to 1 ug of the RNA was reverse transcribed using random hexamers. The TCR beta CDR3 was amplified by immunoSEQ multiplex PCR across 54 Vbeta, 13 Jbeta. TCRdb re-derived calls from the immunoSEQ multiplex PCR reads in MiXCR, one entry per CDR3 protein. The sample lists tens of thousands of distinct CDR3 sequences, approximately 94% occurring once. Germline V CDR1 and CDR2: SGHNT, YYREEE (reference sequence). The CDR3 runs 14 residues. The junction had 4 bases not matched to a gene; V was cut back by 3 bases and J by 6 bases. Concerning this clonotype: Its antigen is currently unknown.

Study-wide results and limits: The CD4+ T cell repertoires of Susac syndrome were found to show no clonal expansion.

Patients with Susac syndrome met the recently defined diagnostic criteria for definite or probable disease. The sequence was collected from a human donor with Susac syndrome. The sample comprised CD4+ T cells from PBMCs. The rearrangement joins TRBV5-4 to TRBJ1-5; 9 positions match TRBD1. The CDR3 spells CASSYDRGSQPQHF. In DNA, the CDR3 is TGTGCCAGCAGCTATGACAGGGGGAGTCAGCCCCAGCATTTT.